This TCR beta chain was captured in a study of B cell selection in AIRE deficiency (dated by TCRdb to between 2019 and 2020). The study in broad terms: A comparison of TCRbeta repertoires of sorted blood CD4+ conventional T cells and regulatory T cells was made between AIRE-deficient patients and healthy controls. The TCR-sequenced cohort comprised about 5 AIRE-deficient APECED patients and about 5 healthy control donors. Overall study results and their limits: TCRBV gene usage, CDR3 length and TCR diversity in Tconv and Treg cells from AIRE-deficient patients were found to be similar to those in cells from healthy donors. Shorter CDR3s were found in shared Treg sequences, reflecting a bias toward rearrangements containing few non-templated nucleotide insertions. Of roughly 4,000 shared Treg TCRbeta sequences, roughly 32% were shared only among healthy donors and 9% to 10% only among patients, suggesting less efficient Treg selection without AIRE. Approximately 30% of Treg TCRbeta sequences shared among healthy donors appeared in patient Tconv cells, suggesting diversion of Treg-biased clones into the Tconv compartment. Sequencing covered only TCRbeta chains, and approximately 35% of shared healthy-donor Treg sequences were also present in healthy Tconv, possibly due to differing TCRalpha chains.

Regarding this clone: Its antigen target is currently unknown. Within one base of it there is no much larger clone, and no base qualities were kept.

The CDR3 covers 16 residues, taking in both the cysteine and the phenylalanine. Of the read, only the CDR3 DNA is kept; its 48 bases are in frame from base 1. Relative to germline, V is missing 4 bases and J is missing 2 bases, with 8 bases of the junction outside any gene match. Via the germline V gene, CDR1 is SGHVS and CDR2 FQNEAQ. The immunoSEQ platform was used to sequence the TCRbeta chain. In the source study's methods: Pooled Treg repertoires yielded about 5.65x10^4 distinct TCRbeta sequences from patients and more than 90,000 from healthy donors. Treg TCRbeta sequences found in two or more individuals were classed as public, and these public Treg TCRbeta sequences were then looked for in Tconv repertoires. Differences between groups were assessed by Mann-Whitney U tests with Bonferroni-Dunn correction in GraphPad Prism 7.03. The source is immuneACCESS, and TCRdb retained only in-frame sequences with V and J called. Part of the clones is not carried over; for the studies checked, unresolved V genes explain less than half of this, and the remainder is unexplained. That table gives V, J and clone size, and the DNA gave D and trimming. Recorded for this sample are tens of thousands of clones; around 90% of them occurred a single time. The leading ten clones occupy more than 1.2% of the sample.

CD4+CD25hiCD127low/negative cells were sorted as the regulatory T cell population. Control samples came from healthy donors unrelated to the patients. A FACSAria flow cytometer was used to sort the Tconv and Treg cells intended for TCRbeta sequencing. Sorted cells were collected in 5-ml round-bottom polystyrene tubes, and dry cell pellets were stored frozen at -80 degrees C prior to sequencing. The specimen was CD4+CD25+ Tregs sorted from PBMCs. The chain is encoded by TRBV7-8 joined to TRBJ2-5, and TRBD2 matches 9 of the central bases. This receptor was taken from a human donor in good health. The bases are TGTGCCAGCAGCTCCCCGGTGACTAGCGGACAAGAGACCCAGTACTTC. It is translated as CASSSPVTSGQETQYF.